These 6 T cell receptor beta chains share one sample of origin, sequenced in a study of shared clonotypes between healthy human individuals. TCRdb keeps only in-frame clones here, not all; method: immunoSEQ multiplex PCR. The data show roughly 550,000 clones, with 95% to 96% seen just once and 0.085% to 0.11% held by the top ten. Only CD45RO-negative cells positively selected for CCR7 counted as naive CD8 cells, so terminally differentiated effector memory CD45RA+ cells were excluded. Sample: naive CD8+ T cells sorted from blood. The receptors shown here come from a young woman in good health.

This CDR3 reads CASSPSGSEAFF. The CDR3 DNA reads as TGTGCCAGCAGTCCTTCCGGGTCCGAAGCTTTCTTT. The chain joins TRBV27 to TRBJ1-1; no clear D gene. Trimming cost V 5 bases and J 8 bases, with 12 bases left between them. Germline CDR1 and CDR2: MNHEY and SMNVEV (reference sequence). The CDR3 is 12 residues long.

The chain couples TRBV5-6 to TRBJ2-1, with a weak D call TRBD2 (5 bases). The CDR3 runs 13 residues. Germline V gene sequence: CDR1 SGHDT, CDR2 YYEEEE. Trimming cost V 6 bases and J 7 bases, with 14 bases left between them. In DNA form, the CDR3 reads TGTGCCAGCACAATAGGCTCGGGGAATGAGCAGTTCTTC. It translates to CASTIGSGNEQFF. Together with reference TRBV5-6 and TRBJ2-1, the CDR3 gives the full variable domain: DAGVTQSPTHLIKTRGQQVTLRCSPKSGHDTVSWYQQALGQGPQFIFQYYEEEERQRGNFPDRFSGHQFPNYSSELNVNALLLGDSALYLCASTIGSGNEQFFGPGTRLTVL.

Concerning this clone: At the DNA level, this CDR3 is encoded by other sequences in the same sample as well. The rearrangement links TRBV5-6 to TRBJ2-7; TRBD1 might be the D (6 bases). This CDR3 is 14 amino acids long. The V end lost 2 bases, the J end lost 1 base, and 10 bases lay between the germline ends. Germline V lookup: CDR1 SGHDT, CDR2 YYEEEE. Here the CDR3 DNA reads TGTGCCAGCAGCTTAGGGGGAGCTTCCTACGAGCAGTACTTC. Translating it yields CASSLGGASYEQYF.

Note on this clone: At the DNA level, this CDR3 is encoded by other sequences in the same sample as well. The gene calls are TRBV27 and TRBJ2-7, with TRBD1 matching 8 bases. Germline values: CDR1 MNHEY, CDR2 SMNVEV (reference sequence). The CDR3 has 13 residues. V trimming: 6 bases; J trimming: 1 base; junction bases outside the gene matches: 2. CDR3 in DNA: TGTGCCAGCAGCGGGACAGGTTCCTACGAGCAGTACTTC. This gives the protein CASSGTGSYEQYF.

The chain joins TRBV7-6 to TRBJ1-4; D gene ambiguous. Trimming stripped 7 bases from V and 1 base from J, with 16 bases between. The CDR3 is 16 amino acids. Germline CDR1 reads SGHVS; CDR2 reads FNYEAQ. The CDR3 reads CASTLRKGRTNEKLFF. CDR3 sequence (DNA): TGTGCCAGCACCCTACGAAAGGGCAGAACTAATGAAAAACTGTTTTTT. The full variable domain, completed using reference TRBV7-6 and TRBJ1-4, is GAGVSQSPRYKVTKRGQDVALRCDPISGHVSLYWYRQALGQGPEFLTYFNYEAQQDKSGLPNDRFSAERPEGSISTLTIQRTEQRDSAMYRCASTLRKGRTNEKLFFGSGTQLSVL.

The gene calls are TRBV7-2 and TRBJ2-3; 9 nucleotides line up with TRBD2. The germline CDR1 and CDR2 sequences are SGHTA and FQGNSA. Trimming cost V 5 bases and J 1 base; bases outside gene matches: 16. The CDR3 length is 19 residues. The CDR3, as DNA: TGTGCCAGCAGCCACCGGAGGGTAGCGGGAGTCGGCGGCACAGATACGCAGTATTTT. Translation: CASSHRRVAGVGGTDTQYF. Complete variable domain (other parts from reference TRBV7-2 and TRBJ2-3): GAGVSQSPSNKVTEKGKDVELRCDPISGHTALYWYRQSLGQGLEFLIYFQGNSAPDKSGLPSDRFSAERTGGSVSTLTIQRTQQEDSAVYLCASSHRRVAGVGGTDTQYFGPGTRLTVL.